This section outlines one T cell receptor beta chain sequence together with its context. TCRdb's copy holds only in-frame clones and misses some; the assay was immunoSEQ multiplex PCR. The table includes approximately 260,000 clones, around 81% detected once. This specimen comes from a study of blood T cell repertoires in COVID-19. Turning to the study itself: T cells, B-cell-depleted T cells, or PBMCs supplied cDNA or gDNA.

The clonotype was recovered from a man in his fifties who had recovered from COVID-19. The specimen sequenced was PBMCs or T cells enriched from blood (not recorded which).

The CDR3 loop is CASSGTSNYGYTF. CDR3 nucleotides: TGCGCCAGCAGCGGGACATCTAACTATGGCTACACCTTC. This chain connects TRBV5-1 to TRBJ1-2, with D possibly TRBD1 on 6 matching bases. Trimming stripped 4 bases from V and 0 bases from J, with 7 bases between. Per the germline V gene, CDR1 is SGHRS and CDR2 is YFSETQ. The length of the CDR3 is 13 residues. The full variable domain, its missing parts supplied by reference TRBV5-1 and TRBJ1-2, is KAGVTQTPRYLIKTRGQQVTLSCSPISGHRSVSWYQQTPGQGLQFLFEYFSETQRNKGNFPGRFSGRQFSNSRSEMNVSTLELGDSALYLCASSGTSNYGYTFGSGTRLTVV.